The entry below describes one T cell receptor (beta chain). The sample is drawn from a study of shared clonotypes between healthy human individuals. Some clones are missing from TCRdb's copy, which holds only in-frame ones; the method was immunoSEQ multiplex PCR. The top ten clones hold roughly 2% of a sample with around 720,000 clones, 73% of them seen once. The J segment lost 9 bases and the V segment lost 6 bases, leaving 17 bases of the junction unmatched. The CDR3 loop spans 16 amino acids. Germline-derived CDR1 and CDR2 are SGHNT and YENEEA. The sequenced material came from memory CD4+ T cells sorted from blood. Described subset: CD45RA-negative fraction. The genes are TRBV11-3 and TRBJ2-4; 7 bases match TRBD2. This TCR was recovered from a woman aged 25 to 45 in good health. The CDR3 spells CASSPRTRSCRCIQYF. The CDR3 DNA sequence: TGTGCCAGCAGTCCTCGGACTAGATCGTGTAGGTGCATTCAGTACTTC.